The clone carrying this T cell receptor beta chain occurred many times. As yet, its antigen is unknown. Libraries of TCR beta came from quantitative 5'-RACE with molecular barcodes. TCRdb reanalysed the 5' RACE reads using MiXCR and keeps one entry per CDR3 protein. The data hold around 220,000 distinct CDR3 sequences, with 10% to 13% observed a single time. The data were obtained in a study of CD8 T cells in ankylosing spondylitis. Points from the study as a whole: Disease-associated clonotypes exhibited CD8+ identity and were relatively infrequent in peripheral blood. What appeared characteristic of ankylosing spondylitis blood was a TCR beta motif of fewer than ten highly homologous variants. Past research had described some motif variants in reactive arthritis synovial fluid and blood.

CDR3 length: 15 residues. V lost 6 bases to trimming and J lost 2 bases; unmatched junction nucleotides: 10. Germline V gives CDR1 SGHRS, CDR2 YFSETQ. Sequenced sample: blood, either unsorted or a sorted T cell fraction (not recorded which). This chain links TRBV5-1 with TRBJ1-1; 7 nucleotides agree with TRBD1. This receptor was taken from a male donor with ankylosing spondylitis or in good health (not recorded which). CDR3 residues: CASTFRDSLNTEAFF. The DNA for the CDR3 is TGCGCCAGCACCTTCCGGGACAGCCTAAACACTGAAGCTTTCTTT.